The 8 T cell receptor beta chains below all came from one sample that was sequenced in a study of early T cells in non-severe SARS-CoV-2 infection. TCRdb processed the 5' RACE reads anew with MiXCR; each CDR3 protein has one entry. The table shows some 45,000 distinct CDR3 sequences, with under 9.5% occurring only once. Material for sequencing was whole blood. The origin of the receptors is an adult who was a healthcare worker with PCR-confirmed SARS-CoV-2 infection or an uninfected control (not recorded which).

This clonotype was detected only a few times. The chain carries TRBV6-1 and TRBJ1-2, with 9 bases fitting TRBD1. The CDR3 covers 14 residues. V shed 6 bases, J shed 6 bases, and the junction held 8 bases outside the gene matches. Germline CDR1 and CDR2: MNHNS and SASEGT. The CDR3 protein is CASSVLQGANGYTF. The CDR3 DNA reads TGTGCCAGCAGCGTCTTACAGGGGGCGAATGGCTACACCTTC.

This clonotype was seen a few times. The genes are TRBV20-1 and TRBJ2-7, with D hard to call. This CDR3 has 14 amino acids. Trimming removed 7 bases at V and 3 bases at J, with 19 bases between. CDR1 is DFQATT, CDR2 SNEGSKA, per germline (reference sequence). In DNA, the CDR3 is TGCAGTGTCCCACCCATTAGTCAGGACTACGAGCAGTACTTC. It specifies CSVPPISQDYEQYF.

This clonotype was observed a handful of times. The chain employs TRBV4-2 and TRBJ2-5; TRBD2 is a possible D gene (6 bases). There are 16 residues in the CDR3. V shed 0 bases and J shed 4 bases, with 15 bases lying between them. Germline CDR1 and CDR2: LGHNA and YNFKEQ. CDR3 in amino acids: CASSQDPSQGGETQYF. For the CDR3, the DNA is TGTGCCAGCAGCCAAGACCCGTCGCAGGGAGGAGAGACCCAGTACTTC.

The V and J genes are TRBV12-3 or TRBV12-4 and TRBJ1-2; TRBD1 agrees at 10 bases. The CDR3 extends over 13 amino acids. Trimming removed 7 bases from V and 4 bases from J; junction bases left unmatched: 3. The CDR3 nucleotides read TGTGCCAGCACCTGGGACAGGGGCTATGGCTACACCTTC. Residues: CASTWDRGYGYTF.

This clonotype was observed at least ten times. The chain uses TRBV20-1 and TRBJ1-6; 8 bases match TRBD1. This CDR3 is built from 15 residues. V trimming: 5 bases; J trimming: 5 bases; junction bases outside the gene matches: 8. Germline values: CDR1 DFQATT, CDR2 SNEGSKA (reference sequence). The CDR3 loop reads CSAFRGQPNNSPLHF. CDR3 DNA: TGCAGTGCTTTCAGGGGGCAACCTAATAATTCACCCCTCCACTTT.

This clonotype showed up just a few times. V is TRBV5-1 and J is TRBJ2-7, with TRBD2 matching 8 bases. The CDR3 runs to 15 residues. The J segment lost 0 bases and the V segment lost 4 bases, leaving 6 bases of the junction unmatched. Germline loops: CDR1 SGHRS, CDR2 YFSETQ. CDR3 in DNA: TGCGCCAGCAGCCTACGGGGACTAGACTCCTACGAGCAGTACTTC. Its protein is CASSLRGLDSYEQYF.

This clonotype was picked up a small number of times. V gene TRBV29-1 combines with J gene TRBJ2-3; D uncertain. The CDR3 covers 14 residues. Germline V gene lookup returns CDR1 SQVTM and CDR2 ANQGSEA. V was cut by 2 bases and J by 3 bases, with 12 bases left in between. The CDR3, as DNA: TGCAGCGTTGAAAAGGGTCTTGGTACAGATACGCAGTATTTT. Translating gives CSVEKGLGTDTQYF.

The chain uses TRBV12-3 or TRBV12-4 and TRBJ1-4, with no clear D. CDR3 length: 13 amino acids. V gave up 5 bases and J gave up 8 bases, with 12 bases separating them. The CDR3 is CASSHRWPEKLFF. CDR3 DNA sequence: TGTGCCAGCAGTCACAGATGGCCGGAAAAACTGTTTTTT.